Included here is one TCR beta chain sequence, with context. Antigen specificity is unknown. The data derive from a study of shared clonotypes between healthy human individuals. The overall study: CD4 naive and CD4 memory each took three plates per donor, while CD8 naive took two and CD8 memory one. General study points: Clonotypes not shared had lower generation probabilities than those common to all four donors. Estimated clonotype richness was generally higher in naive than memory subsets. A few donors had approximately 4.6% of their naive CD4 clonotypes in common.

The V gene's germline CDR1 is MNHNS and CDR2 SASEGT. The V gene lost 3 bases and the J gene lost 1 base, with 12 bases spanning the gap. The CDR3 is 15 residues long. Assay used: immunoSEQ multiplex PCR; TCRdb lists only in-frame clones, some missing. The sample consists of over a million clones, around 98% of them appearing once. The clonotype was recovered from a man aged 25-45 years in good health. The sequencing input was naive CD4+ T cells sorted from blood. This sample's subset: CD45RA+ positively selected. V and J are TRBV6-1 and TRBJ2-5; D is perhaps TRBD2 (5 bases). The CDR3 here is CASSEGILVQETQYF. CDR3 nucleotides: TGTGCCAGCAGTGAGGGGATACTAGTCCAAGAGACCCAGTACTTC.